These 2 T cell receptor beta chains were all obtained from the same sample, sequenced in a study of tumor and adjacent non-tumor tissue in lung cancer. Three rounds of nested PCR, following a modified ARM-PCR protocol, produced the TCRbeta library. TCRdb analysed the multiplex PCR reads with MiXCR anew, one entry per CDR3 protein. The data hold 95,000 to 150,000 distinct CDR3 sequences, with approximately 71% observed a single time. The template was RNA from unsorted bulk tissue. Sequencing used lung tumor tissue. The receptor set was obtained from a man between 25 and 39 years old with non-small cell lung cancer.

Concerning this clonotype: This may stem from a read error, because a much larger clone lies one nucleotide away. The chain carries TRBV20-1 and TRBJ1-1; D unresolved. The CDR3 loop spans 16 amino acids. Germline CDR1 DFQATT, CDR2 SNEGSKA (reference sequence). Trimming left V 3 bases short and J 5 bases short, with 22 bases between. CDR3 in DNA: TGCAGTGCTAGTGAGACCGGGTCTGGAGTCGGTACTGAAGCTTTCTTT. Translated, it gives CSASETGSGVGTEAFF.

This sequence joins TRBV20-1 and TRBJ2-5; D call uncertain. This CDR3 spans 14 amino acids. Trimming stripped 0 bases from V and 1 base from J, with 9 bases between. CDR1 DFQATT and CDR2 SNEGSKA come from the germline V gene (reference sequence). CDR3 region: CSAREAVGQETQYF. CDR3 nucleotides: TGCAGTGCTAGAGAGGCGGTCGGCCAAGAGACCCAGTACTTC.